This TCR beta chain is drawn from a study of blood T cell repertoires in COVID-19. Study as a whole: Samples representing acute and convalescent COVID-19 were sourced from the United States, Italy and Spain.

This clone showed up just once. CDR1 is SGHRS and CDR2 is YFSETQ in the germline V gene. Trimming removed 3 bases from V and 5 bases from J; junction bases left unmatched: 3. The CDR3 sequence is 13 residues long. Authors' methods: Reference gene primer amplification yielded estimated nucleated cell counts. Sequencing was performed with immunoSEQ multiplex PCR; in TCRdb, only in-frame clones are kept and a portion is missing. V and J calls plus clone size are reproduced from that table; the DNA served to infer D and trimming. The table has about 170,000 clones, about 82% seen once. The sequenced material came from peripheral blood. This rearrangement joins TRBV5-1 to TRBJ1-2; the match to TRBD1 covers 8 bases. This receptor was obtained from a man aged 45 to 65 with active or convalescent COVID-19. CDR3 amino acids: CASSYDRGYGYTF. The CDR3 DNA is TGCGCCAGCAGCTACGACAGGGGTTATGGCTACACCTTC.